A selection of T cell receptor beta chains follows, all from one sample in a study of glioma-infiltrating T cells after dendritic cell vaccination. Sequencing used immunoSEQ multiplex PCR; TCRdb keeps in-frame clones, though not all of them. The sample lists about 73,000 clones, more than 65% seen once, with under 2.5% in the top ten. Sequenced material: blood, taken before dendritic cell vaccination. These receptors were collected from a human donor with glioblastoma. The CDR3 runs from the conserved cysteine through the conserved F or W.

TRBV5-4,TRBJ2-3,CASSSQLGRGTDTQYF
TRBV6-6,TRBJ2-3,CASSYARGGSTDTQYF
TRBV19,TRBJ2-7,CASSGTSGASYEQYF
TRBV5-6,TRBJ2-3,CASSPGRTTTDTQYF
TRBV7-9,TRBJ1-3,CASSPTGFSGNTIYF
TRBV9,TRBJ2-2,CASSVGGTGEAGELFF
TRBV4-1,TRBJ2-5,CASMRLGLSQETQYF
TRBV6-5,TRBJ2-1,CASSSRLAGGDNEQFF
TRBV5-6,TRBJ1-5,CASSLGWYGAMYQPQHF
TRBV10-3,TRBJ2-2,CAIPSPRVSGELFF
TRBV6-6,TRBJ2-5,CASRRDTDRETQYF
TRBV7-8,TRBJ1-5,CASSLLGTGGSGNQPQHF
TRBV6-1,TRBJ1-5,CASTVAGGNQPQHF
TRBV6-6,TRBJ2-1,CASSQRESGGKEQFF
TRBV6-5,TRBJ1-3,CASRTGFGNTIYF
TRBV23-1,TRBJ2-1,CASSSPDRGRLNEQFF
TRBV5-1,TRBJ2-3,CASSLSRYTDTQYF
TRBV20-1,TRBJ2-1,CSARGPVEQFF
TRBV11-2,TRBJ1-2,CASSSGGGRDNYGYTF
TRBV5-5,TRBJ2-1,CASSLDLSLGQLYNEQFF